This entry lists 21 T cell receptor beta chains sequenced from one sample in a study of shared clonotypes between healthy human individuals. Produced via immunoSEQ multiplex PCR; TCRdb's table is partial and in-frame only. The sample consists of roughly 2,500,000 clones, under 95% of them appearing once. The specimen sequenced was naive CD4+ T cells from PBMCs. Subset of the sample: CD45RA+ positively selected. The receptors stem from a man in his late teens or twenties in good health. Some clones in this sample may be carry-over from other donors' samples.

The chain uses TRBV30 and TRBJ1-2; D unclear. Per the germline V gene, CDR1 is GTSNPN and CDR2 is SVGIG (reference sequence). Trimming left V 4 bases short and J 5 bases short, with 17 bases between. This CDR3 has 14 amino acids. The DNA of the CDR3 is TGTGCCTGGAAAAGGTTTGACCGATATTATGGCTACACCTTC. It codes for CAWKRFDRYYGYTF.

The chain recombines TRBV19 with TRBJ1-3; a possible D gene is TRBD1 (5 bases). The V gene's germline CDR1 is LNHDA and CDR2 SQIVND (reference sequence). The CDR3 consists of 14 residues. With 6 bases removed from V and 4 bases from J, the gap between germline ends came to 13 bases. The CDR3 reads CASSRPGPGNTIYF. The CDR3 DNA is TGTGCCAGTAGCCGACCGGGACCGGGAAACACCATATATTTT.

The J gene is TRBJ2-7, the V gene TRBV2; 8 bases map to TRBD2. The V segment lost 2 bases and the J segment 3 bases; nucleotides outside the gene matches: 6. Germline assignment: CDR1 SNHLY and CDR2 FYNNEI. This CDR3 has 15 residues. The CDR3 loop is CASSERSSGLYEQYF. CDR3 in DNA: TGTGCCAGCAGTGAAAGGTCTAGCGGGCTCTACGAGCAGTACTTC. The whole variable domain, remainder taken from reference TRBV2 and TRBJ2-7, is EPEVTQTPSHQVTQMGQEVILRCVPISNHLYFYWYRQILGQKVEFLVSFYNNEISEKSEIFDDQFSVERPDGSNFTLKIRSTKLEDSAMYFCASSERSSGLYEQYFGPGTRLTVT.

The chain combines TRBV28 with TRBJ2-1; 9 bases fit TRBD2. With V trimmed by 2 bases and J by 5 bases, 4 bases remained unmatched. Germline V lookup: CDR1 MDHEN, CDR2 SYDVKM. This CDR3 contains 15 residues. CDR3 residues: CASSLPSGNHNEQFF. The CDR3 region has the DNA TGTGCCAGCAGTTTACCTAGCGGGAACCACAATGAGCAGTTCTTC.

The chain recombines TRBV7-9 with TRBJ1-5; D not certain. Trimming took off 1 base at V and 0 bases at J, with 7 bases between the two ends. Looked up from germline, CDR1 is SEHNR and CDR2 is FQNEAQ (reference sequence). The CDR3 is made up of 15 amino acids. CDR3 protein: CASSLGQYSNQPQHF. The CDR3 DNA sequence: TGTGCCAGCAGCTTAGGGCAGTATAGCAATCAGCCCCAGCATTTT.

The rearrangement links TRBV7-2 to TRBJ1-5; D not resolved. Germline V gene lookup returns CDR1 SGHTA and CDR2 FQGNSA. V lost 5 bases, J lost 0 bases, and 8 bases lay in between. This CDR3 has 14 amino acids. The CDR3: CASSLLASNQPQHF. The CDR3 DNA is TGTGCCAGCAGCCTCCTGGCTAGCAATCAGCCCCAGCATTTT.

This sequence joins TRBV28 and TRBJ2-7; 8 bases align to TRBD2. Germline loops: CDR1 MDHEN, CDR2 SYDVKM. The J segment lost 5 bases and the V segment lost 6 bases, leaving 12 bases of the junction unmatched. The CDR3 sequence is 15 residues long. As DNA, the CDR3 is TGTGCCAGCAGCCCCGGGACTAGGGTTTTCCACGAGCAGTACTTC. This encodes CASSPGTRVFHEQYF.

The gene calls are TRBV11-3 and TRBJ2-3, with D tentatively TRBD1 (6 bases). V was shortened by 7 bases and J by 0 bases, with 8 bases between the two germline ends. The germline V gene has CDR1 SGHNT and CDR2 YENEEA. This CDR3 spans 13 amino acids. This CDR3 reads CASTDRSTDTQYF. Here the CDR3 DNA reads TGTGCCAGCACGGACAGAAGCACAGATACGCAGTATTTT.

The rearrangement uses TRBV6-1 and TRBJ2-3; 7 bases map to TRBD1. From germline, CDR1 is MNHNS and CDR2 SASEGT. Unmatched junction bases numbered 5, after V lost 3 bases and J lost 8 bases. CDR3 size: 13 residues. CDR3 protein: CASSETGRATQYF. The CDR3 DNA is TGTGCCAGCAGTGAGACAGGGCGGGCTACGCAGTATTTT.

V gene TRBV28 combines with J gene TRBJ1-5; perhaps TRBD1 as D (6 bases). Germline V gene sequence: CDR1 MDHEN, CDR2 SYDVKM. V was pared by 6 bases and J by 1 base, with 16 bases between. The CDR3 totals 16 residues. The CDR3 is CASSEGGLWSNQPQHF. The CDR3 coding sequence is TGTGCCAGCAGCGAAGGGGGGCTCTGGAGCAATCAGCCCCAGCATTTT.

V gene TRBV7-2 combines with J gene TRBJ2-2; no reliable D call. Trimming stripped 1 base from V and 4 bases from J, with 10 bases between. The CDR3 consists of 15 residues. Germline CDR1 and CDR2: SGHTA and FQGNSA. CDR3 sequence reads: CASSLEGLVTGELFF. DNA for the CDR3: TGTGCCAGCAGCTTAGAGGGTTTAGTCACCGGGGAGCTGTTTTTT.

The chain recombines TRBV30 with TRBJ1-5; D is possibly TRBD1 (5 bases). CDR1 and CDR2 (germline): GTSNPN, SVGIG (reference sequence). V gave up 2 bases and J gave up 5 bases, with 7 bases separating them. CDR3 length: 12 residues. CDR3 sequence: CAWSMGDQPQHF. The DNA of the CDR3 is TGTGCCTGGAGTATGGGGGATCAGCCCCAGCATTTT. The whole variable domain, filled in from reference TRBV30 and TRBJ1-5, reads SQTIHQWPATLVQPVGSPLSLECTVEGTSNPNLYWYRQAAGRGLQLLFYSVGIGQISSEVPQNLSASRPQDRQFILSSKKLLLSDSGFYLCAWSMGDQPQHFGDGTRLSIL.

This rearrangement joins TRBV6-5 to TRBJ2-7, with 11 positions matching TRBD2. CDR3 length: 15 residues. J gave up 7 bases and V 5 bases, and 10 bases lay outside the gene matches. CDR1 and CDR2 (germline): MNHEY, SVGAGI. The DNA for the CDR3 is TGTGCCAGCAGTCCTTTAGCGGGAGGGGCAGGGGAGCAGTACTTC. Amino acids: CASSPLAGGAGEQYF.

CDR3 amino acids: CASGRGGTQETQYF. CDR3 coding DNA: TGCGCCAGCGGCCGGGGGGGAACCCAAGAGACCCAGTACTTC. The gene calls are TRBV5-1 and TRBJ2-5; TRBD2 aligns across 8 bases. V was pared by 7 bases and J by 1 base, with 6 bases of the junction left unmatched. Germline loops: CDR1 SGHRS, CDR2 YFSETQ. The CDR3 contains 14 residues. The entire variable domain, with the rest obtained from reference TRBV5-1 and TRBJ2-5, is as follows: KAGVTQTPRYLIKTRGQQVTLSCSPISGHRSVSWYQQTPGQGLQFLFEYFSETQRNKGNFPGRFSGRQFSNSRSEMNVSTLELGDSALYLCASGRGGTQETQYFGPGTRLLVL.

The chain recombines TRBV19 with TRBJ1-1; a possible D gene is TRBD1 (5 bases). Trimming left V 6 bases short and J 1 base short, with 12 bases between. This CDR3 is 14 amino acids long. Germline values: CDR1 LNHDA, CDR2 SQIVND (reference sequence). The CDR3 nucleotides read TGTGCCAGTAGGAAGGCAGGGCCGAACACTGAAGCTTTCTTT. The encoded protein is CASRKAGPNTEAFF.

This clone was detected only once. The chain's CDR3 is CASSPIARLGDTQYF. CDR3 DNA sequence: TGTGCCAGCAGCCCTATCGCCAGGCTGGGGGATACGCAGTATTTT. This rearrangement joins TRBV11-2 to TRBJ2-3; D is unclear. The CDR3 is 15 amino acids. Trimming pared 5 bases from V and 6 bases from J, leaving 18 bases between. Germline V gene lookup returns CDR1 SGHAT and CDR2 FQNNGV. The variable domain in full, with the rest retrieved from reference TRBV11-2 and TRBJ2-3, is EAGVAQSPRYKIIEKRQSVAFWCNPISGHATLYWYQQILGQGPKLLIQFQNNGVVDDSQLPKDRFSAERLKGVDSTLKIQPAKLEDSAVYLCASSPIARLGDTQYFGPGTRLTVL.

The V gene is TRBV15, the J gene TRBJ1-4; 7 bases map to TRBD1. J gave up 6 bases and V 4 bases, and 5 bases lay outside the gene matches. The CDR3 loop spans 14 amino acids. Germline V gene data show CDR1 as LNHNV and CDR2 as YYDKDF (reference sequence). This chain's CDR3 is CATSNDRVYEKLFF. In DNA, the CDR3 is TGTGCCACCAGCAATGACAGGGTTTATGAAAAACTGTTTTTT.

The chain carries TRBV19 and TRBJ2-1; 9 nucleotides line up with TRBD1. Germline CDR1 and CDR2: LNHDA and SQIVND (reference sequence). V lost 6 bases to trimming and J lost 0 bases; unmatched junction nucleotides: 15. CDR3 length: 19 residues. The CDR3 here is CASSDTGTGYLSSYNEQFF. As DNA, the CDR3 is TGTGCCAGTAGCGACACCGGGACAGGGTACCTCAGCTCCTACAATGAGCAGTTCTTC.

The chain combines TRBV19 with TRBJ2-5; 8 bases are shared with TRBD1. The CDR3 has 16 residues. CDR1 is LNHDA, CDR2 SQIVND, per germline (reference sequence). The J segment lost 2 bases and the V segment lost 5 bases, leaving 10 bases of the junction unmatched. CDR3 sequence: CASSPWTGNSQETQYF. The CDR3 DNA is TGTGCCAGTAGTCCCTGGACAGGGAATTCTCAAGAGACCCAGTACTTC.

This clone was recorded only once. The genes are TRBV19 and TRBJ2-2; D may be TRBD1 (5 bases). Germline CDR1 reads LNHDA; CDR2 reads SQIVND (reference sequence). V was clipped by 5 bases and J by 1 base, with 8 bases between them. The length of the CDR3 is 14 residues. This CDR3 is CASSWGQNTGELFF. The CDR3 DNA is TGTGCCAGTAGTTGGGGCCAGAACACCGGGGAGCTGTTTTTT.

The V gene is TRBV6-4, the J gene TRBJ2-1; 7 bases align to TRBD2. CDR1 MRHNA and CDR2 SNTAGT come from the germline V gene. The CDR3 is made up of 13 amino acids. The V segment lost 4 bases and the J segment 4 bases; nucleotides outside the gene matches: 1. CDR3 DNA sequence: TGTGCCAGCAGTGCTAGCGGTTACAATGAGCAGTTCTTC. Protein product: CASSASGYNEQFF.